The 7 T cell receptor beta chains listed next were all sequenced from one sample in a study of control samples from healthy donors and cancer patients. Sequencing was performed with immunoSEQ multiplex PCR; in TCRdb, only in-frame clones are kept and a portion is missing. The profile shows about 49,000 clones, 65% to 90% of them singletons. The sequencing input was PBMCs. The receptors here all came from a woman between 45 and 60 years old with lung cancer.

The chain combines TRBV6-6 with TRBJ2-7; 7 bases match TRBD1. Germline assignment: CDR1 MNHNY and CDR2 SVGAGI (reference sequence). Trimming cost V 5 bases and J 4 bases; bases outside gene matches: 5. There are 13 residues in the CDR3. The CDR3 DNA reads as TGTGCCAGCAGTGAGACAGGGTTGTACGAGCAGTACTTC. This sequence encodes CASSETGLYEQYF.

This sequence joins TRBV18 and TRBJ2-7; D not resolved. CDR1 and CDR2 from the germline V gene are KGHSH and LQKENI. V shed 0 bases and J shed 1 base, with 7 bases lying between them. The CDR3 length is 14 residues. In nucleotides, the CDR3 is TGTGCCAGCTCACCACCAGCAGAGTCCTACGAGCAGTACTTC. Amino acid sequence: CASSPPAESYEQYF.

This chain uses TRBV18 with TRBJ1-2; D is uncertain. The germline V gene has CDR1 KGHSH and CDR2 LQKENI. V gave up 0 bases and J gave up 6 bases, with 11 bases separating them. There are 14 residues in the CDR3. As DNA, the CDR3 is TGTGCCAGCTCACCACCGAGCGAGACAAATGGCTACACCTTC. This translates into CASSPPSETNGYTF.

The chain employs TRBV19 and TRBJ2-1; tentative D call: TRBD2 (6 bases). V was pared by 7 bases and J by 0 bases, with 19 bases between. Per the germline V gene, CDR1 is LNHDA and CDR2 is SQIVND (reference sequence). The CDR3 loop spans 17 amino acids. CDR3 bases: TGTGCCAGTATATTACCTTGGGCGGGGAGCTCCTACAATGAGCAGTTCTTC. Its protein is CASILPWAGSSYNEQFF.

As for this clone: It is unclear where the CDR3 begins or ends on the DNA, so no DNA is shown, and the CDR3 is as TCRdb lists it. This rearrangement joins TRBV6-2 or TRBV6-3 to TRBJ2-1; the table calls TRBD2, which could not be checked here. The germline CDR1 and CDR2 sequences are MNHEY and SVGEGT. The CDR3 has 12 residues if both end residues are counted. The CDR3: CASSSVAGGTFF.

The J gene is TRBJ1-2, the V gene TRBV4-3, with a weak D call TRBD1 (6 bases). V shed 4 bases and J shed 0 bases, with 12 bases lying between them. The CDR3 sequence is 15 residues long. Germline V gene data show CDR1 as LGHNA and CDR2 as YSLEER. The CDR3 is CASSRGGAANYGYTF. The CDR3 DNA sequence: TGCGCCAGCAGCCGCGGGGGGGCAGCTAACTATGGCTACACCTTC.

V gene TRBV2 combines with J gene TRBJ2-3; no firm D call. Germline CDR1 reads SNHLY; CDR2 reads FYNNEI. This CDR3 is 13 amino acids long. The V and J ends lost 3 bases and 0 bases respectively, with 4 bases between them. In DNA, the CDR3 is TGTGCCAGCAGTGACGGCAGCACAGATACGCAGTATTTT. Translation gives CASSDGSTDTQYF.